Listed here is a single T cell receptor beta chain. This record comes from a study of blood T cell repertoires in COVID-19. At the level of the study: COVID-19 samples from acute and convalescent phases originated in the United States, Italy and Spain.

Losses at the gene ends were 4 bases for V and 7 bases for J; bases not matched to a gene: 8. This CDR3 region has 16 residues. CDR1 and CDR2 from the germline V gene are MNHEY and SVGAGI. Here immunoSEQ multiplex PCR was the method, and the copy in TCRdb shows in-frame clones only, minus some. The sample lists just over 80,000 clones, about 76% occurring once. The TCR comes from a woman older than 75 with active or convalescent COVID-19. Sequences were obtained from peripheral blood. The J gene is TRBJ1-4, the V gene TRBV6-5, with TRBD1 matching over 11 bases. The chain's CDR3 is CASSFFTGQGVEKLFF. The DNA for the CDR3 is TGTGCCAGCAGTTTTTTCACGGGACAGGGGGTTGAAAAACTGTTTTTT.